The rows below give T cell receptor beta chains drawn from one sample of a study of control samples from healthy donors and cancer patients. The protocol was immunoSEQ multiplex PCR, while the TCRdb copy is restricted to in-frame clones and leaves out a portion. The table has roughly 200,000 clones, 90% to 95% seen once; the top ten hold roughly 1.5%. Sequencing used blood. These receptors were collected from a man aged 18 to 30 in good health. Each CDR3 is given with its conserved first and last residue. A D gene is named only where the DNA matches it firmly. Some rows have no size entry. The others give once, few or many, or a class for an expanded clone.

d_gene	abundance	v_gene	j_gene	CDR3aa	CDR3nt
TRBD1	.	TRBV6-1	TRBJ1-1	CASSEVGRGHTEAFF	TGTGCCAGCAGTGAAGTCGGCAGGGGGCACACTGAAGCTTTCTTT
TRBD1	.	TRBV14	TRBJ2-4	CASSQETGIVDIQYF	TGTGCCAGCAGCCAGGAGACAGGGATTGTCGACATTCAGTACTTC
.	.	TRBV28	TRBJ1-5	CASSWFGGSNQPQHF	TGTGCCAGCAGTTGGTTCGGCGGAAGCAATCAGCCCCAGCATTTT
.	.	TRBV18	TRBJ1-1	CASSTTTALTEAFF	TGTGCCAGCTCAACGACAACAGCACTCACTGAAGCTTTCTTT
TRBD2	.	TRBV7-2	TRBJ2-7	CASSLSGGATYEQYF	TGTGCCAGCAGTCTTAGCGGGGGGGCTACCTACGAGCAGTACTTC
.	.	TRBV6-5	TRBJ2-7	CASSYTGDFEQYF	TGTGCCAGCAGTTACACGGGGGACTTTGAGCAGTACTTC
.	few	TRBV6-6	TRBJ2-7	CASSKPREGHCDEQYF	TGTGCCAGCAGTAAACCTCGTGAGGGACATTGCGACGAGCAGTACTTC
TRBD1	.	TRBV18	TRBJ1-5	CASSPGTGGGNQPQHF	TGTGCCAGCTCACCAGGGACAGGGGGCGGCAATCAGCCCCAGCATTTT
.	.	TRBV5-6	TRBJ1-6	CASSLGRINSPLHF	TGTGCCAGCAGCTTGGGTCGTATTAATTCACCCCTCCACTTT
.	.	TRBV7-9	TRBJ1-2	CASSLTTGGYTF	TGTGCCAGCAGCTTAACAACGGGTGGCTACACCTTC
TRBD1	.	TRBV3-1/TRBV3-2	TRBJ2-2	CASSADRVNAVRTGELFF	TGTGCCAGCAGTGCCGACAGGGTTAACGCCGTGCGGACCGGGGAGCTGTTTTTT
TRBD2	.	TRBV5-5	TRBJ2-5	CASSLVGGGPVETQYF	TGTGCCAGCAGCTTGGTTGGCGGGGGGCCTGTGGAGACCCAGTACTTC
.	once	TRBV5-4	TRBJ2-5	CASSLARASPRETQYF	TGTGCCAGCAGCTTGGCCAGGGCCAGTCCCAGAGAGACCCAGTACTTC
TRBD2	.	TRBV3-1/TRBV3-2	TRBJ2-3	CASSPTGSGDNIDTQYF	TGTGCCAGCAGCCCCACGGGTAGCGGGGATAATATCGATACGCAGTATTTT
TRBD1	.	TRBV10-3	TRBJ1-6	CAITGQGNSPLHF	TGTGCCATAACCGGACAGGGTAATTCACCCCTCCACTTT